This T cell receptor beta chain was documented in a study of T cell changes during pregnancy in multiple sclerosis. The V gene's germline CDR1 is SQVTM and CDR2 ANQGSEA. With 6 bases clipped from V and 4 bases from J, the junction kept 5 bases outside the gene matches. This CDR3 spans 13 amino acids. This clone has only a few counts. Clones were sequenced by immunoSEQ multiplex PCR, and TCRdb holds only the in-frame ones, with some missing. Among under 50,000 clones listed, around 91% were seen once. This specimen consisted of CD4+ T cells from peripheral blood mononuclear cells, obtained in the second trimester of pregnancy. This clonotype originated in a female donor in good health, enrolled as a control in a pregnancy study. V is TRBV29-1 and J is TRBJ1-4; 7 bases are shared with TRBD1. CDR3 nucleotide sequence: TGCAGCGTGGGGACAGACCTTAATGAAAAACTGTTTTTT. This gives the protein CSVGTDLNEKLFF.